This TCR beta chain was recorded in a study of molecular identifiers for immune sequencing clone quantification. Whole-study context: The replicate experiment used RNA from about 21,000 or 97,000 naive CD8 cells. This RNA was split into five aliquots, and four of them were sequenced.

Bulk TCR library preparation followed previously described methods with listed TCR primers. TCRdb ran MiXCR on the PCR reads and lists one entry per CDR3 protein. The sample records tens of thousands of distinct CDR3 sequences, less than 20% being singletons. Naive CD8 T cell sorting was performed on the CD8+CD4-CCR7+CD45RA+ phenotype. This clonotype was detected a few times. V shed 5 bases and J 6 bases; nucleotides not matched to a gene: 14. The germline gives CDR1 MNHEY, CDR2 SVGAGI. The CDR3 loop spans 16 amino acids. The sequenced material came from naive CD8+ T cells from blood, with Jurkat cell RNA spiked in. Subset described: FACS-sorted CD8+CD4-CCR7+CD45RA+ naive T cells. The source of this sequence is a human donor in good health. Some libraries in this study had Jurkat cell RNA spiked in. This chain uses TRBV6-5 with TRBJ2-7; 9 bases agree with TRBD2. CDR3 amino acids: CASSDHFGGRAAEQYF. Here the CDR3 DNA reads TGTGCCAGCAGTGACCACTTTGGCGGGAGGGCCGCCGAGCAGTACTTC.